Below are 19 T cell receptor beta chains sequenced from a single sample in a study of control samples from healthy donors and cancer patients. Profiling relied on immunoSEQ multiplex PCR, and the TCRdb table lists in-frame clones only, not all of them. The sample lists 90,000 or so clones; 70% to 90% were seen once. The sequencing sample was made of blood. The receptors originated from a woman in her sixties in good health.

This rearrangement joins TRBV5-1 to TRBJ1-1; D is uncertain. Germline values: CDR1 SGHRS, CDR2 YFSETQ. Trimming stripped 1 base from V and 8 bases from J, with 12 bases between. This CDR3 has 13 amino acids. CDR3 sequence reads: CASSLIRQTEAFF. The CDR3 DNA reads as TGCGCCAGCAGCTTGATTAGGCAGACAGAAGCTTTCTTT.

The rearrangement joins TRBV7-9 to TRBJ2-5; D possibly uses TRBD1 or TRBD2 (5 bases each). There are 15 residues in the CDR3. Trimming took 5 bases from V and 2 from J, leaving 15 bases between them. In germline, CDR1 is SEHNR, CDR2 FQNEAQ (reference sequence). The CDR3 coding sequence is TGTGCCAGCAGCCCGACCGGGGCCGAACAAGAGACCCAGTACTTC. Its translation is CASSPTGAEQETQYF.

CDR3 protein: CASSEGQGDTEAFF. CDR3 DNA sequence: TGTGCCAGCAGCGAGGGACAGGGGGACACTGAAGCTTTCTTT. The chain joins TRBV9 to TRBJ1-1; 11 bases agree with TRBD1. The J segment lost 3 bases and the V segment lost 3 bases, leaving 1 base of the junction unmatched. This CDR3 contains 14 residues. Germline loops: CDR1 SGDLS, CDR2 YYNGEE.

The sample holds a few counts of this clone. J is TRBJ2-3 and V is TRBV7-8, with 12 bases that match TRBD2. The CDR3 is 17 amino acids. The ends lost 0 bases at V and 4 bases at J; junction bases unmatched: 5. The germline V gene encodes CDR1 SGHVS and CDR2 FQNEAQ. The CDR3 nucleotides are TGTGCCAGCAGCTTAGCGCGACTAGCGGGGGTCCCAGATACGCAGTATTTT. Amino acid sequence: CASSLARLAGVPDTQYF.

This clone was seen a single time. This same CDR3 is encoded by further DNA sequences in the sample. The chain carries TRBV7-3 and TRBJ1-2, with a tentative D call TRBD1 (5 bases). Per the germline V gene, CDR1 is SGHTA and CDR2 is FQGTGA. The CDR3 contains 14 residues. Trimming took off 5 bases at V and 5 bases at J, with 15 bases between the two ends. CDR3 sequence: CASSPTGGGYGYTF. The DNA for the CDR3 is TGTGCCAGCAGCCCGACCGGGGGGGGGTATGGCTACACCTTC. Looking up the rest from reference TRBV7-3 and TRBJ1-2 gives the full variable domain: GAGVSQTPSNKVTEKGKYVELRCDPISGHTALYWYRQSLGQGPEFLIYFQGTGAADDSGLPNDRFFAVRPEGSVSTLKIQRTERGDSAVYLCASSPTGGGYGYTFGSGTRLTVV.

The chain is built from TRBV9 and TRBJ2-2; 7 bases agree with TRBD2. Trimming at V came to 0 bases and at J to 2 bases, leaving 4 bases not matched to a gene. This CDR3 has 16 amino acids. Germline V gene lookup returns CDR1 SGDLS and CDR2 YYNGEE. The CDR3 DNA is TGTGCCAGCAGCGTAGTGGCTAGCGGTAACACCGGGGAGCTGTTTTTT. Its translation: CASSVVASGNTGELFF.

The chain combines TRBV14 with TRBJ2-3, with 11 bases matching TRBD2. Looked up from germline, CDR1 is SGHDN and CDR2 is FVKESK. The CDR3 has 16 amino acids. J lost 5 bases, V lost 4 bases, and 8 bases had no gene match. The CDR3 region is CASSPRPGLAEDTQYF. CDR3 in DNA: TGTGCCAGCAGCCCCCGACCGGGACTAGCGGAAGATACGCAGTATTTT.

The chain joins TRBV18 to TRBJ2-2, with 8 bases matching TRBD1. V shed 3 bases and J 2 bases; nucleotides not matched to a gene: 5. The CDR3 extends over 16 amino acids. Germline V CDR1 and CDR2: KGHSH, LQKENI. CDR3 DNA: TGTGCCAGCTCACCGCGACAGGGGCTAAACACCGGGGAGCTGTTTTTT. It yields the protein CASSPRQGLNTGELFF.

The count of this clone is one. The chain's CDR3 is CSGRATGTNEKLFF. The DNA for the CDR3 is TGCAGCGGCCGAGCCACAGGAACTAATGAAAAACTGTTTTTT. The rearrangement joins TRBV29-1 to TRBJ1-4, with D possibly TRBD1 on 5 matching bases. The germline CDR1 and CDR2 sequences are SQVTM and ANQGSEA. V lost 7 bases, J lost 1 base, and 13 bases lay in between. This CDR3 is 14 amino acids long. The full variable domain, completed using reference TRBV29-1 and TRBJ1-4, is SAVISQKPSRDICQRGTSLTIQCQVDSQVTMMFWYRQQPGQSLTLIATANQGSEATYESGFVIDKFPISRPNLTFSTLTVSNMSPEDSSIYLCSGRATGTNEKLFFGSGTQLSVL.

V is TRBV15 and J is TRBJ2-5; possible D gene TRBD2, 5 bases. V was cut by 0 bases and J by 7 bases, with 6 bases left in between. Germline V gene data show CDR1 as LNHNV and CDR2 as YYDKDF (reference sequence). This CDR3 contains 12 residues. The CDR3 nucleotides are TGTGCCACCAGCAGAGATCGGGGGACCCAGTACTTC. As protein: CATSRDRGTQYF.

This clone was observed a few times. This rearrangement joins TRBV5-1 to TRBJ1-6; D is ambiguous. The CDR3 loop spans 14 amino acids. The ends were cut back, 0 bases at V and 6 bases at J, with 7 bases in the middle. CDR1 SGHRS and CDR2 YFSETQ come from the germline V gene. For the CDR3, the DNA is TGCGCCAGCAGCTTGGAGTCTGGTAATTCACCCCTCCACTTT. Translated, it gives CASSLESGNSPLHF. Using reference TRBV5-1 and TRBJ1-6 for the parts outside the CDR3, the full variable domain is KAGVTQTPRYLIKTRGQQVTLSCSPISGHRSVSWYQQTPGQGLQFLFEYFSETQRNKGNFPGRFSGRQFSNSRSEMNVSTLELGDSALYLCASSLESGNSPLHFGNGTRLTVT.

Concerning this clone itself: Other nucleotide sequences in the sample specify the same CDR3. The chain is built from TRBV27 and TRBJ1-5, with D tentatively TRBD1 (5 bases). The germline gives CDR1 MNHEY, CDR2 SMNVEV (reference sequence). Trimming took off 3 bases at V and 5 bases at J, with 8 bases between the two ends. This CDR3 has 13 amino acids. This CDR3 reads CASSFQGDQPQHF. CDR3 coding DNA: TGTGCCAGCAGTTTTCAGGGAGATCAGCCCCAGCATTTT.

This clone has only a few counts. The chain carries TRBV2 and TRBJ1-5, with TRBD1 identical over 7 bases. The CDR3 consists of 13 residues. Germline V gene lookup returns CDR1 SNHLY and CDR2 FYNNEI. Germline trimming cut 5 bases from V and 4 bases from J; bases unmatched to any gene: 2. The CDR3 loop is CASSTQGNQPQHF. The CDR3 DNA reads TGTGCCAGCAGTACACAGGGGAATCAGCCCCAGCATTTT.

The chain is built from TRBV9 and TRBJ2-5, with 7 bases fitting TRBD1. The V and J ends lost 4 bases and 2 bases, in that order; junction bases with no gene match: 5. Germline loops: CDR1 SGDLS, CDR2 YYNGEE. The CDR3 length is 14 residues. The CDR3 DNA follows: TGTGCCAGCAGCCGGGACAGTATTCAAGAGACCCAGTACTTC. Protein: CASSRDSIQETQYF.

This clone has just one count. This chain uses TRBV19 with TRBJ2-7; 7 bases are shared with TRBD1. J lost 7 bases, V lost 5 bases, and 17 bases had no gene match. The CDR3 contains 16 residues. Germline-derived CDR1 and CDR2 are LNHDA and SQIVND (reference sequence). DNA of the CDR3: TGTGCCAGTAGTTTCACCCGGCAGGGGGTACTCGTGGAGCAGTACTTC. This encodes CASSFTRQGVLVEQYF.

The chain has TRBV2 and TRBJ1-3; possible D gene TRBD1, 6 bases. The CDR3 contains 15 residues. Germline loops: CDR1 SNHLY, CDR2 FYNNEI. Trimming pared 4 bases from V and 3 bases from J, leaving 13 bases between. CDR3 bases: TGTGCCAGCAGTGGGTCGGGGGGCGTTGGAAACACCATATATTTT. Translation: CASSGSGGVGNTIYF. Supplemented by reference TRBV2 and TRBJ1-3, the full variable domain reads EPEVTQTPSHQVTQMGQEVILRCVPISNHLYFYWYRQILGQKVEFLVSFYNNEISEKSEIFDDQFSVERPDGSNFTLKIRSTKLEDSAMYFCASSGSGGVGNTIYFGEGSWLTVV.

The V gene is TRBV5-1, the J gene TRBJ2-3; 7 bases align to TRBD2. Per the germline V gene, CDR1 is SGHRS and CDR2 is YFSETQ. With 4 bases clipped from V and 2 bases from J, the junction kept 4 bases outside the gene matches. The CDR3 runs to 14 residues. Here the CDR3 reads CASSPGTITDTQYF. Written as DNA, the CDR3 is TGCGCCAGCAGCCCTGGGACTATCACAGATACGCAGTATTTT.

J is TRBJ1-2 and V is TRBV5-1; tentative D call: TRBD1 (6 bases). Trimming shortened V by 0 bases and J by 8 bases, and 11 bases separated the two germline ends. The germline gives CDR1 SGHRS, CDR2 YFSETQ. The length of the CDR3 is 13 residues. CDR3 bases: TGCGCCAGCAGCTTGGGGCCAGGGGACGGCTACACCTTC. Its translation: CASSLGPGDGYTF.

J is TRBJ2-7 and V is TRBV25-1; 11 nucleotides match TRBD2. Unmatched junction bases numbered 15, after V lost 4 bases and J lost 4 bases. The CDR3 is made up of 18 amino acids. The germline V gene has CDR1 MGHDK and CDR2 SYGVNS. The DNA of the CDR3 is TGTGCCAGCAGTGGCGCGCCCCCCATTCTAGCGGGAGGTTACGAGCAGTACTTC. It yields the protein CASSGAPPILAGGYEQYF.